Sequencing of this T cell receptor beta chain was carried out in a study of blood T cell repertoires in COVID-19. Profiled with immunoSEQ multiplex PCR; TCRdb holds only in-frame clones, not every one. The table records roughly 97,000 clones, 76% of them present only once. Germline V CDR1 and CDR2: GTSNPN, SVGIG (reference sequence). With 2 bases clipped from V and 0 bases from J, the junction kept 7 bases outside the gene matches. The CDR3 extends over 17 amino acids. This rearrangement joins TRBV30 to TRBJ1-6; 7 nucleotides match TRBD1. The clonotype originates from a man in his 70s with acute or convalescent COVID-19. The sequenced sample was peripheral blood. The CDR3 protein is CAWSSLQGSSYNSPLHF. CDR3 in DNA: TGTGCCTGGAGTTCCTTACAGGGGAGCTCCTATAATTCACCCCTCCACTTT.